These 2 T cell receptor beta chains came from one sample sequenced in a study of monozygotic twins with inflammatory bowel disease. TCRdb re-called the 5' RACE reads and catalogs CDR3 proteins one per entry, DNA excluded. Its table lists more than 120,000 distinct CDR3 sequences. Sequencing used blood. These receptors all come from a human donor with ulcerative colitis or Crohn's disease, or a healthy co-twin of an affected twin (not recorded which).

V and J are TRBV7-2 and TRBJ2-7; absent DNA, TCRdb's TRBD2 call cannot be checked. This CDR3 is 15 amino acids long. The germline V gene has CDR1 SGHTA and CDR2 FQGNSA. The CDR3 here is CASSLGTSGGYEQYF.

The chain combines TRBV20-1 with TRBJ2-5; as DNA is missing, the TRBD1 call by TCRdb cannot be tested. The CDR3 runs 13 residues. Germline CDR1 reads DFQATT; CDR2 reads SNEGSKA (reference sequence). This chain's CDR3 is CSAWSSGGETQYF.